This T cell receptor (beta chain) was captured by sequencing in a study of blood T cell repertoires in COVID-19. Study details: The cDNA or gDNA used as material had been derived from T cells, B-cell-depleted T cells, or PBMCs.

Under the authors' procedure: Cell counts per sample came from amplifying reference gene primers. The data were produced by immunoSEQ multiplex PCR, yet TCRdb's version contains in-frame clones alone and is incomplete. V and J calls and clone size follow that table, whereas D and trimming were derived from the DNA. The sample lists under 200,000 clones, over 75% occurring once. The receptor was isolated from an older man with acute or convalescent COVID-19. Sequenced sample: peripheral blood.

CDR3 region: CASSLGPGQGNSPLHF. CDR3 bases: TGTGCCAGCAGTTTAGGTCCGGGACAGGGAAATTCACCCCTCCACTTT. The chain has TRBV27 and TRBJ1-6, with 9 bases lining up with TRBD1. Per germline, CDR1 MNHEY and CDR2 SMNVEV (reference sequence). The ends lost 2 bases at V and 7 bases at J; junction bases unmatched: 6. This CDR3 is 16 amino acids long.